The next 3 T cell receptor beta chains were all read from a single sample in a study of T cell responses to AZD1222 COVID-19 vaccine. TCRdb's table, derived via immunoSEQ multiplex PCR, lists solely in-frame clones and lacks some. The data contain some 150,000 clones, roughly 87% of them singletons. The sequencing used peripheral blood, collected 28 days after the second AZD1222 dose. The source of these receptors is an adult who received the AZD1222 COVID-19 vaccine.

The chain couples TRBV19 to TRBJ1-4, with D unresolved. V was pared by 3 bases and J by 8 bases, with 10 bases between. Germline CDR1 is LNHDA and CDR2 is SQIVND (reference sequence). The CDR3 runs 13 residues. The CDR3 sequence: CASSMVGGEKLFF. The CDR3 DNA is TGTGCCAGTAGTATGGTGGGAGGAGAAAAACTGTTTTTT.

The rearrangement uses TRBV6-2 or TRBV6-3 and TRBJ1-1; 9 nucleotides line up with TRBD1. The ends lost 6 bases at V and 4 bases at J; junction bases unmatched: 12. CDR1 and CDR2 from the germline V gene are MNHEY and SVGEGT. This CDR3 spans 16 amino acids. For the CDR3, the DNA is TGTGCCAGCAGCAGAACAGGGGGCGCTTTGGGCACTGAAGCTTTCTTT. It yields the protein CASSRTGGALGTEAFF.

The V and J genes are TRBV7-2 and TRBJ2-5; 10 nucleotides agree with TRBD2. Germline V CDR1 and CDR2: SGHTA, FQGNSA. The CDR3 covers 15 residues. V gave up 6 bases and J gave up 5 bases; unmatched junction bases: 9. The CDR3: CASRSSSGSLETQYF. CDR3 bases: TGTGCCAGCAGATCATCTAGCGGGAGTTTGGAGACCCAGTACTTC.